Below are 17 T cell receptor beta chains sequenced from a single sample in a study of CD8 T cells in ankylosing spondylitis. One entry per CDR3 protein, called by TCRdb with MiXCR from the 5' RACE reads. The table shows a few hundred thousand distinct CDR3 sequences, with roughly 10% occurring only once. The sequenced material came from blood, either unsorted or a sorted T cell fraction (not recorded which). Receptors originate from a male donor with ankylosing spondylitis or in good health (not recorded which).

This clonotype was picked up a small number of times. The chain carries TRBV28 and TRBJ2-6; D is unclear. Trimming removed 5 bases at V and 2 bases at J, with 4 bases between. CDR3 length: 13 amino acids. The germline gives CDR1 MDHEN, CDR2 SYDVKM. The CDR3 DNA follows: TGTGCCAGCAGTCGTACTGGGGCCAACGTCCTGACTTTC. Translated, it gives CASSRTGANVLTF.

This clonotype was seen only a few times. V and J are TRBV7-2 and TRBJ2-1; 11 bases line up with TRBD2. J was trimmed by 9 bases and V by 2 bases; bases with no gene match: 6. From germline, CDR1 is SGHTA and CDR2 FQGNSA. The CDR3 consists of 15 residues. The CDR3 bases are TGTGCCAGCAGCTTAAGGGCTAGCGGGAGGCGTGAGCAGTTCTTC. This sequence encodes CASSLRASGRREQFF. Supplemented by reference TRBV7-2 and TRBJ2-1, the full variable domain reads GAGVSQSPSNKVTEKGKDVELRCDPISGHTALYWYRQSLGQGLEFLIYFQGNSAPDKSGLPSDRFSAERTGGSVSTLTIQRTQQEDSAVYLCASSLRASGRREQFFGPGTRLTVL.

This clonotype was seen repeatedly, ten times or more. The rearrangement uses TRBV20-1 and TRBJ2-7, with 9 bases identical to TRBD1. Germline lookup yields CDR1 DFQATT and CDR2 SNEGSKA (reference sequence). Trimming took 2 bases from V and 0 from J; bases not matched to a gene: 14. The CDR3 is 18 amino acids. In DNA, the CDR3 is TGCAGTGCTAGATCCGGGACAGGGTTCGTGACTACCTCCTACGAGCAGTACTTC. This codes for CSARSGTGFVTTSYEQYF.

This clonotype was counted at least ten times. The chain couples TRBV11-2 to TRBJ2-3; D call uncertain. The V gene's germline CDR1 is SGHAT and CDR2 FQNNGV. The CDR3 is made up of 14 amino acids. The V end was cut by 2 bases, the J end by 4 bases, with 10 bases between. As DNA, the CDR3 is TGTGCCAGCAGCTTAAACCCAGGTGCAGATACGCAGTATTTT. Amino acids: CASSLNPGADTQYF. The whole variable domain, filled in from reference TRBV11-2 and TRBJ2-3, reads EAGVAQSPRYKIIEKRQSVAFWCNPISGHATLYWYQQILGQGPKLLIQFQNNGVVDDSQLPKDRFSAERLKGVDSTLKIQPAKLEDSAVYLCASSLNPGADTQYFGPGTRLTVL.

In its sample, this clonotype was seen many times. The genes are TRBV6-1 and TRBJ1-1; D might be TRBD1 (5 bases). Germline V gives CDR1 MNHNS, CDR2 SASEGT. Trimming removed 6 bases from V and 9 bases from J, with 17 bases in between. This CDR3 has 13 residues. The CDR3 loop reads CASSLLTGGQAFF. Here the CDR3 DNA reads TGTGCCAGCAGCCTACTAACAGGAGGACAAGCTTTCTTT.

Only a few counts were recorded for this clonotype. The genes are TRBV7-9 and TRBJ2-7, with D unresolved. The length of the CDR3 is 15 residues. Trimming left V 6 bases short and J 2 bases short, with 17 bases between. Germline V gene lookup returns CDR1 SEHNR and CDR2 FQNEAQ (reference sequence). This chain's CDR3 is CASSLRYAPTYEQYF. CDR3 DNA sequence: TGTGCCAGCAGTCTCAGATACGCTCCAACCTACGAGCAGTACTTC.

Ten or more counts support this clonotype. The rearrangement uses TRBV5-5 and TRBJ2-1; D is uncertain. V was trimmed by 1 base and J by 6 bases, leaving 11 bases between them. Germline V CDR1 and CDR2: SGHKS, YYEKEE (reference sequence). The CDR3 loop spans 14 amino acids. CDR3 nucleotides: TGTGCCAGCAGCTTGATCTTTACCGGCAATGAGCAGTTCTTC. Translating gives CASSLIFTGNEQFF.

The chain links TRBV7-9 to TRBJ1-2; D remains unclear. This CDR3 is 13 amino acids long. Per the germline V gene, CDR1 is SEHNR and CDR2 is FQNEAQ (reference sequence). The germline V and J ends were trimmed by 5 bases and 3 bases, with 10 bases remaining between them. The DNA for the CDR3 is TGTGCCAGCAGCCCCCATTCGGACTATGGCTACACCTTC. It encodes CASSPHSDYGYTF.

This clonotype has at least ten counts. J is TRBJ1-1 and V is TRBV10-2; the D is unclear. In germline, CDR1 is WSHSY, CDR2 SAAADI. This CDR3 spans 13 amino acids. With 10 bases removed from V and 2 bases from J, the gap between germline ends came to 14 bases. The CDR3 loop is CATGPNGNTEAFF. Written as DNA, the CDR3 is TGCGCCACCGGGCCCAACGGAAACACTGAAGCTTTCTTT.

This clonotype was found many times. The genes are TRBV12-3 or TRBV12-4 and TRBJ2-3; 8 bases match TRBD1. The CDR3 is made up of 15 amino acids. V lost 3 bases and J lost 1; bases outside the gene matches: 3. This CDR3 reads CASSFGRGRTDTQYF. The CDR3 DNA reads TGTGCCAGCAGTTTCGGCAGGGGGCGCACAGATACGCAGTATTTT.

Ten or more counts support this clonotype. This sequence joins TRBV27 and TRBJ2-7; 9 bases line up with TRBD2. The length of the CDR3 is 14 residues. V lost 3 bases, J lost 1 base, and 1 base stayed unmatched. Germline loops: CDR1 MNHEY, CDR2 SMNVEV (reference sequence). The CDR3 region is CASSFLAGSYEQYF. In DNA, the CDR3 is TGTGCCAGCAGTTTCCTAGCGGGGTCCTACGAGCAGTACTTC.

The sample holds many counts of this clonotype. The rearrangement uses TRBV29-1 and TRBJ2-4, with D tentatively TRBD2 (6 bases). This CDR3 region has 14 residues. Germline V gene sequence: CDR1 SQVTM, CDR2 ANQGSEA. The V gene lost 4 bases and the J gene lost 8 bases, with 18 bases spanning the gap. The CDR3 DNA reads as TGCAGCGTTGCTCTCTACAACAGGAGGGACATTCAGTACTTC. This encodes CSVALYNRRDIQYF.

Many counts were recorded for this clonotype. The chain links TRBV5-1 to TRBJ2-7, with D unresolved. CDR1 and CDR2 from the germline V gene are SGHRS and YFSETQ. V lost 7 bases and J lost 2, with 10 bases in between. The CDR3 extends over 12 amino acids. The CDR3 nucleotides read TGCGCCAGCCGCCGAGACACCTACGAGCAGTACTTC. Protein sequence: CASRRDTYEQYF.

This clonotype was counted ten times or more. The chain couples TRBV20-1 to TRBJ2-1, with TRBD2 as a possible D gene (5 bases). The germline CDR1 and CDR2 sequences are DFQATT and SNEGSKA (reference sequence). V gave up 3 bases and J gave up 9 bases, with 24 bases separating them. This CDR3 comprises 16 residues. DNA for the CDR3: TGCAGTGCTAGTGAAAAGAGGGCTAGTTTGCGGGTTGAGCAGTTCTTC. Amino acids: CSASEKRASLRVEQFF.

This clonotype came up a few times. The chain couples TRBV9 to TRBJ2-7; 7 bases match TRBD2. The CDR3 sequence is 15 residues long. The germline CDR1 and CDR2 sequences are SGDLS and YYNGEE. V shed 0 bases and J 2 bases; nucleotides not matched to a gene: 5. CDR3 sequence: CASSVDGRGTYEQYF. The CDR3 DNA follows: TGTGCCAGCAGCGTAGATGGGCGGGGGACCTACGAGCAGTACTTC. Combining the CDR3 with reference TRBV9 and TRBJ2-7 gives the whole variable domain DSGVTQTPKHLITATGQRVTLRCSPRSGDLSVYWYQQSLDQGLQFLIQYYNGEERAKGNILERFSAQQFPDLHSELNLSSLELGDSALYFCASSVDGRGTYEQYFGPGTRLTVT.

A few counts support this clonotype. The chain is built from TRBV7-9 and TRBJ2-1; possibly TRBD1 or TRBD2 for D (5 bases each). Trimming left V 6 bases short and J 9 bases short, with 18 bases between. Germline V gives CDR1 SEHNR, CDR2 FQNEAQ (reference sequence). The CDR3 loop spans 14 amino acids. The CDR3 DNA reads TGTGCCAGCAGACCGGACGGGACCCGTGGTGAGCAGTTCTTC. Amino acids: CASRPDGTRGEQFF.

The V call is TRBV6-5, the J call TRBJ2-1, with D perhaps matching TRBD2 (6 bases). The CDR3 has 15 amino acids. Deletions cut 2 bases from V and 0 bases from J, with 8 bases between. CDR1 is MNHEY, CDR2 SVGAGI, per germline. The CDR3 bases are TGTGCCAGCAGTTACCCGGGAGTCTCCTACAATGAGCAGTTCTTC. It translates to CASSYPGVSYNEQFF.